These T cell receptor beta chains were read from a single sample in a study of technical replicates of blood from several donors. Data came from immunoSEQ multiplex PCR; TCRdb stores just in-frame clones and leaves some out. The sample consists of 65,000 to 75,000 clones, approximately 83% of them appearing once. Sequencing was performed on PBMCs. Source of these receptors: a human donor in good health. Some clones in this sample may be carry-over from other donors' samples. Each CDR3 is given with its conserved first and last residue. The order of the fields is clone size, V gene, D gene, J gene, CDR3 protein, CDR3 DNA. A D gene is named only where the DNA matches it firmly. The listing skips clone size in some rows; elsewhere it reads once, few, many or a size class.

-	TRBV19	-	TRBJ1-5	CASSIMSGGLRQPQHF	TGTGCCAGTAGTATTATGTCCGGGGGTCTCAGGCAGCCCCAGCATTTT
-	TRBV4-1	-	TRBJ2-1	CASSQDRDEQFF	TGCGCCAGCAGCCAAGACCGGGATGAGCAGTTCTTC
-	TRBV4-3	TRBD1	TRBJ2-7	CASSLQGVGSYEQYF	TGCGCCAGCAGCCTTCAGGGGGTAGGCTCCTACGAGCAGTACTTC
once	TRBV18	TRBD1	TRBJ1-2	CASSPGQGQGYTF	TGTGCCAGCTCCCCGGGACAGGGGCAAGGCTACACCTTC
-	TRBV6-5	-	TRBJ1-3	CASKPTGYSGNTIYF	TGTGCCAGCAAACCCACAGGGTACTCTGGAAACACCATATATTTT
-	TRBV2	-	TRBJ2-5	CASSEARWSQETQYF	TGTGCCAGCAGTGAAGCGCGGTGGTCACAAGAGACCCAGTACTTC
-	TRBV29-1	-	TRBJ2-3	CSVDRLARGYLSSTDTQYF	TGCAGCGTTGACCGGTTGGCCAGGGGATATCTAAGTAGCACAGATACGCAGTATTTT
-	TRBV6-5	TRBD1	TRBJ1-5	CASSNQGADQPQHF	TGTGCCAGCAGCAATCAGGGGGCAGATCAGCCCCAGCATTTT
-	TRBV4-3	TRBD1	TRBJ1-5	CASSPDRASNQPQHF	TGCGCCAGCAGTCCGGACAGGGCGAGCAATCAGCCCCAGCATTTT
once	TRBV7-8	-	TRBJ1-1	CASSAPGGTEAFF	TGTGCCAGCAGCGCGCCCGGGGGCACTGAAGCTTTCTTT
-	TRBV4-3	TRBD2	TRBJ2-1	CASSQERAGGPHNEQFF	TGCGCCAGCAGCCAAGAGAGGGCGGGGGGGCCCCACAATGAGCAGTTCTTC
-	TRBV7-6	TRBD2	TRBJ2-7	CASSPEGGGLAGPYEQYF	TGTGCCAGCAGCCCTGAAGGGGGGGGGCTAGCGGGACCCTACGAGCAGTACTTC
-	TRBV4-3	-	TRBJ2-5	CASSQEAQGGTQYF	TGCGCCAGCAGCCAAGAAGCGCAGGGCGGGACCCAGTACTTC
-	TRBV7-9	TRBD1	TRBJ1-2	CASSPGQGARGYTF	TGTGCCAGCAGCCCCGGACAGGGGGCGAGAGGCTACACCTTC